What follows describes a single TCR beta chain. The V and J ends lost 2 bases and 4 bases respectively, with 8 bases between them. Germline assignment: CDR1 WSHSY and CDR2 SAAADI. The CDR3 has 13 residues. The entry originates in a study of blood T cells in healthy people across ages. Then a second PCR, running about 7 to 11 cycles, was carried out with a sample-barcoded 5' primer and a J-beta primer mix. Using its own MiXCR run on the 5' RACE reads, TCRdb lists one record per CDR3 protein. The table records about 580,000 distinct CDR3 sequences, around 48% of them present only once. Sequencing input: blood. V usage is TRBV10-2 and J usage is TRBJ2-5; D unresolved. The receptor comes from a man at least 80 years old in good health. CDR3 loop: CASSELGIETQYF. The DNA of the CDR3 is TGCGCCAGCAGTGAGCTTGGGATAGAGACCCAGTACTTC.